These 11 T cell receptor beta chains were sequenced from one sample in a study of T cell responses to AZD1222 COVID-19 vaccine. TCRdb's copy holds only in-frame clones and misses some; the assay was immunoSEQ multiplex PCR. The repertoire includes about 160,000 clones, roughly 90% of them detected once, and 5.5% sits in the top ten. This material consisted of peripheral blood, taken on day 0 of AZD1222 vaccination. The receptors originated from an adult in good health.

This chain joins TRBV2 and TRBJ1-2; D gene unclear. CDR3 length: 12 residues. CDR1 and CDR2 (germline): SNHLY, FYNNEI. V was shortened by 0 bases and J by 1 base, with 0 bases between the two germline ends. CDR3 sequence (DNA): TGTGCCAGCAGTGAAGCTAACTATGGCTACACCTTC. Translated: CASSEANYGYTF.

The chain is built from TRBV7-8 and TRBJ1-6, with TRBD1 identical over 10 bases. Germline V gives CDR1 SGHVS, CDR2 FQNEAQ. The V gene end was trimmed by 5 bases and the J gene end by 10 bases; junction bases not matched to a gene: 5. There are 14 residues in the CDR3. The CDR3 region is CASSQDRGNSPLHF. DNA for the CDR3: TGTGCCAGCAGCCAGGACAGGGGGAACTCACCCCTCCACTTT.

This clone showed up just a few times. The chain links TRBV25-1 to TRBJ1-2; the match to TRBD1 covers 8 bases. With 3 bases clipped from V and 3 bases from J, the junction kept 6 bases outside the gene matches. There are 15 residues in the CDR3. The germline CDR1 and CDR2 sequences are MGHDK and SYGVNS. This chain's CDR3 is CASSDSVTGDYGYTF. DNA of the CDR3: TGTGCCAGCAGTGACAGCGTGACAGGGGACTATGGCTACACCTTC.

This clone has just a few counts. The rearrangement joins TRBV7-6 to TRBJ2-5; 10 positions match TRBD2. CDR3 length equals 17 residues. The J segment lost 5 bases and the V segment lost 1 base, leaving 10 bases of the junction unmatched. Germline CDR1 reads SGHVS; CDR2 reads FNYEAQ. The CDR3 spells CASSLGPLAGLGETQYF. For the CDR3, the DNA is TGTGCCAGCAGCTTAGGACCACTAGCGGGACTTGGGGAGACCCAGTACTTC. Based on the CDR3 plus reference TRBV7-6 and TRBJ2-5, the full variable domain is GAGVSQSPRYKVTKRGQDVALRCDPISGHVSLYWYRQALGQGPEFLTYFNYEAQQDKSGLPNDRFSAERPEGSISTLTIQRTEQRDSAMYRCASSLGPLAGLGETQYFGPGTRLLVL.

The chain joins TRBV27 to TRBJ1-3, with D hard to call. V was shortened by 10 bases and J by 0 bases, with 7 bases between the two germline ends. Germline CDR1 MNHEY, CDR2 SMNVEV (reference sequence). The CDR3 is made up of 12 amino acids. The CDR3 DNA reads TGTGCCACTAGGGCCTCTGGAAACACCATATATTTT. As protein: CATRASGNTIYF.

This chain connects TRBV2 to TRBJ2-2; D remains unclear. This CDR3 region has 14 residues. Trimming took off 6 bases at V and 0 bases at J, with 8 bases between the two ends. Per the germline V gene, CDR1 is SNHLY and CDR2 is FYNNEI. CDR3 DNA: TGTGCCAGCAGGCCCAACGCGAACACCGGGGAGCTGTTTTTT. Translating gives CASRPNANTGELFF.

The chain links TRBV7-2 to TRBJ1-2; no clear D. Germline assignment: CDR1 SGHTA and CDR2 FQGNSA. The length of the CDR3 is 14 residues. Trimming removed 1 base at V and 5 bases at J, with 11 bases between. In nucleotides, the CDR3 is TGTGCCAGCAGCTTAGAAGGGTCGATATATGGCTACACCTTC. It codes for CASSLEGSIYGYTF. The full variable domain, rest sourced from reference TRBV7-2 and TRBJ1-2, is GAGVSQSPSNKVTEKGKDVELRCDPISGHTALYWYRQSLGQGLEFLIYFQGNSAPDKSGLPSDRFSAERTGGSVSTLTIQRTQQEDSAVYLCASSLEGSIYGYTFGSGTRLTVV.

In DNA, the CDR3 is TGTGCCAGCAGTTTATACAGACCAGGGGGCTTTGTGGAGCAGTACTTC. This codes for CASSLYRPGGFVEQYF. This chain links TRBV28 with TRBJ2-7, with 8 bases lining up with TRBD1. The germline V gene has CDR1 MDHEN and CDR2 SYDVKM. J was trimmed by 7 bases and V by 1 base; bases with no gene match: 12. CDR3 size: 16 residues.

The CDR3 coding sequence is TGTGCCAGCAGTTTCCCCGACAGGAGCTATGGCTACACCTTC. This gives the protein CASSFPDRSYGYTF. This sequence joins TRBV28 and TRBJ1-2; TRBD1 is a possible D gene (6 bases). CDR1 is MDHEN, CDR2 SYDVKM, per germline. V was cut by 3 bases and J by 4 bases, with 12 bases left in between. The CDR3 length is 14 residues.

V usage is TRBV3-1 (or the pseudogene TRBV3-2) and J usage is TRBJ2-7, with 8 bases lining up with TRBD2. V gave up 4 bases and J gave up 3 bases; unmatched junction bases: 14. The CDR3 totals 17 residues. Germline CDR1 and CDR2: LGHDT and YNNKEL (reference sequence). CDR3 coding DNA: TGTGCCAGCAGCCGAATCACCGGGACTAGGAGCGGCTACGAGCAGTACTTC. Translating gives CASSRITGTRSGYEQYF.

This clone appeared a single time. This chain uses TRBV7-9 with TRBJ1-1, with 10 nucleotides matching TRBD1. Germline-derived CDR1 and CDR2 are SEHNR and FQNEAQ (reference sequence). The CDR3 totals 13 residues. V trimming: 10 bases; J trimming: 6 bases; junction bases outside the gene matches: 8. CDR3 residues: CATFRDRGAEAFF. The DNA of the CDR3 is TGTGCCACCTTCCGGGACAGGGGCGCTGAAGCTTTCTTT.